Listed below are T cell receptor beta chains from one sample, sequenced in a study of untreated major depressive disorder. The protocol was immunoSEQ multiplex PCR, while the TCRdb copy is restricted to in-frame clones and leaves out a portion. Of about 27,000 clones in the sample, about 91% were seen once. Input material: CD4+ T cells from PBMCs. The receptors come from a woman aged 30 to 39 with major depressive disorder. Each CDR3 is given with its conserved first and last residue. D genes are given only for firm matches. Size tells how often a clone was seen (once, few, many) or the class of an expanded clone, and some rows leave it out.

d_call j_call v_call clone_size cdr3_nt cdr3_aa
. TRBJ2-2 TRBV7-6 . TGTGCCAGCAGCTTAGGGAACAACAGGGAAAAACCCGGGGAGCTGTTTTTT CASSLGNNREKPGELFF
. TRBJ2-3 TRBV5-6 . TGTGCCAGCAGCTTGGTACGGAGCACAGATACGCAGTATTTT CASSLVRSTDTQYF
TRBD2 TRBJ2-4 TRBV6-5 once TGTGCCAGCAGTTACGGGCTAGCGGTAGCCAAAAACATTCAGTACTTC CASSYGLAVAKNIQYF
. TRBJ1-1 TRBV28 once TGTGCCAGCAGTCTTCGGACGGGAAAAGCTTTCTTT CASSLRTGKAFF
. TRBJ2-3 TRBV5-6 . TGTGCCAGCAGCCTGCCGGGACATGGAACAGATACGCAGTATTTT CASSLPGHGTDTQYF
. TRBJ2-1 TRBV27 . TGTGCCAGCAGTTTCCCGGGGAGCTCCTACAATGAGCAGTTCTTC CASSFPGSSYNEQFF
TRBD2 TRBJ2-1 TRBV19 . TGTGCCAGTAGTATGTCCCCCCTTAGCGGGGGGGCCAGGAATGAGCAGTTCTTC CASSMSPLSGGARNEQFF
. TRBJ2-7 TRBV20-1 . TGCAGTGCTCTCCGGGAGTACGAGCAGTACTTC CSALREYEQYF
TRBD2 TRBJ2-3 TRBV4-2 once TGTGCCAGCAGCCAAGGTCCTAGCGGGAACACAGATACGCAGTATTTT CASSQGPSGNTDTQYF
. TRBJ2-2 TRBV2 . TGTGCCAGCAGTTCCATGCTGGGTCCCGGGGAGCTGTTTTTT CASSSMLGPGELFF
. TRBJ2-7 TRBV11-2 . TGTGCCAGCAGCGACCCGGGGCTACGCTACGAGCAGTACTTC CASSDPGLRYEQYF
. TRBJ1-2 TRBV5-1 . TGCGCCAGCAGTTATCTTGGTGGCCCCGGAGCTAACTATGGCTACACCTTC CASSYLGGPGANYGYTF
. TRBJ1-2 TRBV28 . TGTGCCAGCAGCCCCCCAGCCTCCTATGGCTACACCTTC CASSPPASYGYTF
TRBD2 TRBJ2-7 TRBV7-2 . TGTGCCAGCAGCTTACAGCGGGGGGGAGCCTACGAGCAGTACTTC CASSLQRGGAYEQYF
TRBD1 TRBJ1-2 TRBV28 . TGTGCCAGCAGCAGAATAGGGACAGTCTATGGCTACACCTTC CASSRIGTVYGYTF
TRBD2 TRBJ2-1 TRBV6-5 . TGTGCCAGCAGCGGATACGGGGGGGGTGAGCAGTTCTTC CASSGYGGGEQFF
. TRBJ2-7 TRBV7-8 . TGTGCCAGCAGCCTCATCTTGGGGGCCGCTGGAAGCTCCTACGAGCAGTACTTC CASSLILGAAGSSYEQYF
TRBD2 TRBJ2-5 TRBV14 . TGTGCCAGCAGCCAAGATCCCCATTGGGGTACTAGCGCGAAGAGACAAGAGACCCAGTACTTC CASSQDPHWGTSAKRQETQYF
. TRBJ2-3 TRBV27 . TGTGCCAGCAGTTTTGTGTTCACAGATACGCAGTATTTT CASSFVFTDTQYF
. TRBJ2-5 TRBV29-1 once TGCAGCGTTGACGGATCGCGGGGAGAGACCCAGTACTTC CSVDGSRGETQYF
. TRBJ1-4 TRBV4-3 . TGCGCCAGCAGCCAAGGTGGAGTAGATAATGAAAAACTGTTTTTT CASSQGGVDNEKLFF
. TRBJ2-5 TRBV2 . TGTGCCAGCAGTTTTCTTGAGACCCAGTACTTC CASSFLETQYF
TRBD1 TRBJ2-1 TRBV29-1 . TGCAGCGTTGACCGGGACAGGGGGAACAATGAGCAGTTCTTC CSVDRDRGNNEQFF
. TRBJ2-7 TRBV5-4 few TGTGCCAGCAGCTTTGAGCAGGGTTCCTACGAGCAGTACTTC CASSFEQGSYEQYF
. TRBJ2-7 TRBV9 . TGTGCCAGCAGCAAAGATCTTATGGTCTACGAGCAGTACTTC CASSKDLMVYEQYF
TRBD1 TRBJ2-7 TRBV7-9 . TGTGCCAGCAGCCCGACTACCGGGACAGGGGACCACGAGCAGTACTTC CASSPTTGTGDHEQYF